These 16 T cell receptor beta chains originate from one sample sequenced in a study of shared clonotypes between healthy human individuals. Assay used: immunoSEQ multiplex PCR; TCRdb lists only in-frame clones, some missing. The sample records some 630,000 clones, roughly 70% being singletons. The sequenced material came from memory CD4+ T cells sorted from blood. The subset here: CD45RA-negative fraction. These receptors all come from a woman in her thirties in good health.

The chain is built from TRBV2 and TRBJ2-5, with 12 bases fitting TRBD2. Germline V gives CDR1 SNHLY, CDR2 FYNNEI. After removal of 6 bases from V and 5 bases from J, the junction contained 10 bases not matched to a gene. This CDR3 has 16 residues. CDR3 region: CASSADLAGGRETQYF. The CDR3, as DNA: TGTGCCAGCAGCGCGGATCTAGCGGGAGGGCGCGAGACCCAGTACTTC.

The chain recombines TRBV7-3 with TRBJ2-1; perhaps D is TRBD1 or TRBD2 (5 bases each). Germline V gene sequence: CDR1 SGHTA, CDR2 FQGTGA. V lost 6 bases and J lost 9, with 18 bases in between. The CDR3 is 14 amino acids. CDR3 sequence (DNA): TGTGCCAGCAGGACGGGACCCCTTAACGGTGAGCAGTTCTTC. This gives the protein CASRTGPLNGEQFF.

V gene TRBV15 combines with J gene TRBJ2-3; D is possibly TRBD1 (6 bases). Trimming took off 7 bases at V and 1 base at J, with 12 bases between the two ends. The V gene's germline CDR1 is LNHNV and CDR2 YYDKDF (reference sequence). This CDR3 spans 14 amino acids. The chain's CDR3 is CATTRGGGTDTQYF. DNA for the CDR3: TGTGCCACCACCCGTGGGGGCGGCACAGATACGCAGTATTTT.

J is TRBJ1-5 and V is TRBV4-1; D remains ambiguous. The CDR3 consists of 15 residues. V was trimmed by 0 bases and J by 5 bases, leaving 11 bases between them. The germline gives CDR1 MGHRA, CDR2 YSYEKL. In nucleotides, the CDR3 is TGCGCCAGCAGCCAAGATCCAGTTTCGTATCAGCCCCAGCATTTT. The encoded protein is CASSQDPVSYQPQHF.

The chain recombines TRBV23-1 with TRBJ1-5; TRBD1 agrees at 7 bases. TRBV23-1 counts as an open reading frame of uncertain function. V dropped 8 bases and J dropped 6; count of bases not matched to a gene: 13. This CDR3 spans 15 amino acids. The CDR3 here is CASAVDRAFSQPQHF. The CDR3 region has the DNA TGCGCCAGCGCCGTCGACAGGGCGTTTAGTCAGCCCCAGCATTTT.

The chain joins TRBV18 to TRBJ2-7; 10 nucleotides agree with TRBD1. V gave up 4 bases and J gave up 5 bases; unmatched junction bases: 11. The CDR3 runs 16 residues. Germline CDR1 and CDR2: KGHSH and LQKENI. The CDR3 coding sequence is TGTGCCAGCTCACGAATACCGGGACAGGGGACGAACGAGCAGTACTTC. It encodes CASSRIPGQGTNEQYF.

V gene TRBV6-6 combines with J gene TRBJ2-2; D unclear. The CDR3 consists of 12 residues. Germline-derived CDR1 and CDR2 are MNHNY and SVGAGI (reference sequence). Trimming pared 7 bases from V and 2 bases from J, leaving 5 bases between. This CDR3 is CASTLNTGELFF. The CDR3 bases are TGTGCCAGCACACTCAACACCGGGGAGCTGTTTTTT.

The CDR3, as DNA: TGCGCCAGCAGCCCCCTGACAGACTCTAGCACAGATACGCAGTATTTT. Protein sequence: CASSPLTDSSTDTQYF. The rearrangement uses TRBV5-1 and TRBJ2-3; tentative D call: TRBD1 (5 bases). The CDR3 consists of 16 residues. In germline, CDR1 is SGHRS, CDR2 YFSETQ. Trimming pared 4 bases from V and 0 bases from J, leaving 15 bases between.

This chain's CDR3 is CASSLQDVNTGELFF. CDR3 nucleotide sequence: TGCGCCAGCAGCTTGCAAGACGTGAACACCGGGGAGCTGTTTTTT. This chain connects TRBV5-1 to TRBJ2-2, with D uncertain. This CDR3 has 15 residues. V was trimmed by 1 base and J by 1 base, leaving 8 bases between them. CDR1 SGHRS and CDR2 YFSETQ come from the germline V gene.

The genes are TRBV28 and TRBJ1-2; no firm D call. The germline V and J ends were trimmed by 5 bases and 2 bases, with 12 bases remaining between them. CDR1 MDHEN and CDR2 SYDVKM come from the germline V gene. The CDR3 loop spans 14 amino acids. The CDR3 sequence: CASSQLGWNYGYTF. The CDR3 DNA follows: TGTGCCAGCAGTCAGCTGGGGTGGAACTATGGCTACACCTTC.

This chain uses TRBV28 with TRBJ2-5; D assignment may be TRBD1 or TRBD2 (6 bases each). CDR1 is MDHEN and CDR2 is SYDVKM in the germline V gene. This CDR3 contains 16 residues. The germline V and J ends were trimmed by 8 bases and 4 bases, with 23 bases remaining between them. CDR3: CASAGAGGVGPETQYF. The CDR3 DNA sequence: TGTGCCAGCGCCGGTGCCGGGGGCGTAGGTCCAGAGACCCAGTACTTC.

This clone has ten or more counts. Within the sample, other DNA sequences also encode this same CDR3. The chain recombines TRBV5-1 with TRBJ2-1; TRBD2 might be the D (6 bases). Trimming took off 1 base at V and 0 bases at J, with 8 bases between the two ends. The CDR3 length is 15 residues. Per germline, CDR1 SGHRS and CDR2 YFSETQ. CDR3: CASSLSSGSYNEQFF. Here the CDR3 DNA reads TGCGCCAGCAGCTTGAGTAGCGGCTCCTACAATGAGCAGTTCTTC.

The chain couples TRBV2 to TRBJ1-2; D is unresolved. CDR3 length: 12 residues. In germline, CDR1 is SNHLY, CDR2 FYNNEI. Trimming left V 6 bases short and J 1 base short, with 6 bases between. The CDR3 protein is CASRSFNYGYTF. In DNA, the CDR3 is TGTGCCAGCAGGAGTTTTAACTATGGCTACACCTTC. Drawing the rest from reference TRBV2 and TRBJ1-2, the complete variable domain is EPEVTQTPSHQVTQMGQEVILRCVPISNHLYFYWYRQILGQKVEFLVSFYNNEISEKSEIFDDQFSVERPDGSNFTLKIRSTKLEDSAMYFCASRSFNYGYTFGSGTRLTVV.

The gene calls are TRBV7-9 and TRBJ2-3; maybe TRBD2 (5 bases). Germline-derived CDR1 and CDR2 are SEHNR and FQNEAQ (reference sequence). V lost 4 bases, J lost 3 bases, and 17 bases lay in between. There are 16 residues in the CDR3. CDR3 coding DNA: TGTGCCAGCAGCTCCAGCTACCCCGGGGATACAGATACGCAGTATTTT. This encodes CASSSSYPGDTDTQYF.

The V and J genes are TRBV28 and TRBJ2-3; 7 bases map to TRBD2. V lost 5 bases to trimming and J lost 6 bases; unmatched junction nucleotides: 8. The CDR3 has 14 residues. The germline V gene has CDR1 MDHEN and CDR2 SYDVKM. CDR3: CASSTWEGRDTQYF. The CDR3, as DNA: TGTGCCAGCAGTACGTGGGAGGGCCGTGATACGCAGTATTTT.

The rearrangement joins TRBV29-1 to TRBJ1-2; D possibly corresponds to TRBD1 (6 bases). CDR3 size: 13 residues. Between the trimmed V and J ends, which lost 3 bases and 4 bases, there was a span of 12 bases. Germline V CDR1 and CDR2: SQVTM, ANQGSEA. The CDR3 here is CSVDPTGGYGYTF. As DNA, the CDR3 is TGCAGCGTTGACCCGACAGGCGGCTATGGCTACACCTTC.